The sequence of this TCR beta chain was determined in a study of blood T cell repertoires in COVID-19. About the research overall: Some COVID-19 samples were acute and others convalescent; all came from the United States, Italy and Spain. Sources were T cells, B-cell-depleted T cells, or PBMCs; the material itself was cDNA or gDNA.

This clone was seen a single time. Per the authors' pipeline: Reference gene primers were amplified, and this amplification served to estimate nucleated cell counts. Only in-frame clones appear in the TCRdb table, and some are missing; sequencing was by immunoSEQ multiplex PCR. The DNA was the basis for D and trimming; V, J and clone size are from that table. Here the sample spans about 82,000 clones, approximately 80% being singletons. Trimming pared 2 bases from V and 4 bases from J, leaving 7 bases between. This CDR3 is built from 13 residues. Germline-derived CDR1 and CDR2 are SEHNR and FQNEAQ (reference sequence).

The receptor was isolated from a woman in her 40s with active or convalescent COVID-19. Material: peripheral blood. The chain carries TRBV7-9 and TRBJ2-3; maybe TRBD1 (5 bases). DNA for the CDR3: TGTGCCAGCAGCTTACAGGGTCCAGATACGCAGTATTTT. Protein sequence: CASSLQGPDTQYF.